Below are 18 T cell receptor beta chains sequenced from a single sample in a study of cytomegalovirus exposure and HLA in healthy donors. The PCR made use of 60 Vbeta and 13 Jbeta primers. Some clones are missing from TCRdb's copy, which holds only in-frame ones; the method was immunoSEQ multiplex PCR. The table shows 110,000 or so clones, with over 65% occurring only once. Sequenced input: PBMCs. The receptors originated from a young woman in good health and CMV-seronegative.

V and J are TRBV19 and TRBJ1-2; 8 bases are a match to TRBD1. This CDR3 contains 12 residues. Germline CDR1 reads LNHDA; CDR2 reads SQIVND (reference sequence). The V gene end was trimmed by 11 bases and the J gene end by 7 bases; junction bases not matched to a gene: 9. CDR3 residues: CAVNRGESGYTF. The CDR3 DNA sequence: TGTGCCGTTAACAGGGGGGAGAGTGGCTACACCTTC.

The CDR3 DNA reads TGTGCCAGCAGCTCGACCGGGGGAGGATGGGAGACCCAGTACTTC. It translates to CASSSTGGGWETQYF. The chain is built from TRBV7-2 and TRBJ2-5, with TRBD2 as a possible D gene (6 bases). Germline values: CDR1 SGHTA, CDR2 FQGNSA. The V end lost 4 bases, the J end lost 5 bases, and 17 bases lay between the germline ends. The CDR3 is 15 amino acids.

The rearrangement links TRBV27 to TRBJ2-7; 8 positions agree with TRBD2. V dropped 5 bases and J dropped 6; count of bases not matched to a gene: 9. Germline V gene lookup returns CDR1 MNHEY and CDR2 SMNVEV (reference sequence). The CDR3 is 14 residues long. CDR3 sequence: CASSPGRGDFEQYV. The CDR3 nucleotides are TGTGCCAGCAGTCCCGGGCGGGGGGACTTCGAGCAGTACGTC.

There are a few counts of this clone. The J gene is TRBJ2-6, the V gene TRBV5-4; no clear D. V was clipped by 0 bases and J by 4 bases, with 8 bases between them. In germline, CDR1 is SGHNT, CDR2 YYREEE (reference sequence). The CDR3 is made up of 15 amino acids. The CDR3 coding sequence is TGTGCCAGCAGCTTGGCGGTTGCAGGGGCCAACGTCCTGACTTTC. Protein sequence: CASSLAVAGANVLTF.

The CDR3 loop is CASSQGDSYEQYV. The CDR3 DNA is TGTGCCAGCAGCCAAGGGGACTCCTACGAGCAGTACGTC. V is TRBV14 and J is TRBJ2-7; D call uncertain. Germline V lookup: CDR1 SGHDN, CDR2 FVKESK. The CDR3 spans 13 residues. Trimming took 1 base from V and 0 from J, leaving 4 bases between them.

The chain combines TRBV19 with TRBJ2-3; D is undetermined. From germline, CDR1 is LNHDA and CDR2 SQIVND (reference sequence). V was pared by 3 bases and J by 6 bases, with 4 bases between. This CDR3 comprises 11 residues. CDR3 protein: CASSIGDTQYF. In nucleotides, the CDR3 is TGTGCCAGTAGTATCGGGGATACGCAGTATTTT.

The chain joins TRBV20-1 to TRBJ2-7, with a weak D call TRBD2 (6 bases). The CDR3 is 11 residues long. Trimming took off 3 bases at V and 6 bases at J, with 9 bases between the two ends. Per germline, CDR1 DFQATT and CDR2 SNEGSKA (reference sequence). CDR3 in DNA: TGCAGTGCTAGTGGGGGAGGCGAGCAGTACTTC. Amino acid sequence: CSASGGGEQYF.

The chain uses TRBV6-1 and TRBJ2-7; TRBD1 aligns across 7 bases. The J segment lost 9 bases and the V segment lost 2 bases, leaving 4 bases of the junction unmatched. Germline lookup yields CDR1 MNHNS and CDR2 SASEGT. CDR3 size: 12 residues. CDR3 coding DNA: TGTGCCAGCAGTGAAACAGGGGTGAGGCAGTACGTC. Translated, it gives CASSETGVRQYV.

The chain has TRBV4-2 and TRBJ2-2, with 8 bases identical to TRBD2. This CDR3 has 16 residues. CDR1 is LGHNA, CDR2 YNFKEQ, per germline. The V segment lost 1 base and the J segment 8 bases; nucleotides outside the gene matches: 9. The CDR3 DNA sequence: TGTGCCAGCAGCCAAGTCTTGCGGGGGGAGTTGGGGGAGCTGTTTTTT. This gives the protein CASSQVLRGELGELFF.

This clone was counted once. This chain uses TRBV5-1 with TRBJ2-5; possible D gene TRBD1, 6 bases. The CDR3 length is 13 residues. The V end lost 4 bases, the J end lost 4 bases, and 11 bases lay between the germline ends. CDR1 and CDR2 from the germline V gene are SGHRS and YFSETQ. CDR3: CASSATGLETQYF. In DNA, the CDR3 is TGCGCCAGCAGCGCAACAGGGCTAGAGACCCAGTACTTC.

CDR3 in DNA: TGCGCCAGCAGCAGGGGACAGGGGGGTACCGGGGAGCTGTTTTTT. It translates to CASSRGQGGTGELFF. The chain is built from TRBV5-1 and TRBJ2-2; TRBD1 aligns across 11 bases. V was clipped by 4 bases and J by 5 bases; unmatched bases: 4. The germline V gene has CDR1 SGHRS and CDR2 YFSETQ. CDR3 length: 15 residues.

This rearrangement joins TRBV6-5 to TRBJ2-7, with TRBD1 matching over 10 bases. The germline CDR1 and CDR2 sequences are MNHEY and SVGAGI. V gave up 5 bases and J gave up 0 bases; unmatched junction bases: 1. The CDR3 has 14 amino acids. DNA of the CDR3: TGTGCCAGCAGTAGGGACAGGGGCTCCTACGAGCAGTACTTC. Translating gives CASSRDRGSYEQYF.

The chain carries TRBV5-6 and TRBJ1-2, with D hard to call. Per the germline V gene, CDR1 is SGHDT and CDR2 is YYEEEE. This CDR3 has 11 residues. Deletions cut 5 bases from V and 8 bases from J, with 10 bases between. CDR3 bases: TGTGCCAGCAGTCTAGGAGTCGGCTACACCTTC. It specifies CASSLGVGYTF.

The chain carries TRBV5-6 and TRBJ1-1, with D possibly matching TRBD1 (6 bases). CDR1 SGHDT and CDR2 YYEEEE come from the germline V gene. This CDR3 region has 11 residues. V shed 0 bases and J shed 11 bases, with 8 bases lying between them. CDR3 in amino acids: CASSLGQAAFF. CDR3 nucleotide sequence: TGTGCCAGCAGCTTGGGACAGGCGGCTTTCTTT.

The CDR3 loop is CASSQHRGLEQYV. CDR3 coding DNA: TGTGCCAGCAGCCAGCACAGGGGGCTCGAGCAGTACGTC. The chain combines TRBV14 with TRBJ2-7; TRBD1 agrees at 9 bases. The CDR3 runs 13 residues. The germline CDR1 and CDR2 sequences are SGHDN and FVKESK. V shed 3 bases, J shed 6 bases, and the junction held 3 bases outside the gene matches.

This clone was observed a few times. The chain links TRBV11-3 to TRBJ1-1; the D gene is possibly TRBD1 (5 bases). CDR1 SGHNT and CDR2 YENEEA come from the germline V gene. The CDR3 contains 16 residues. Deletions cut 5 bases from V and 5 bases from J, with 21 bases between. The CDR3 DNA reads TGTGCCAGCAGCCGAAAATCCGGGCCGCCAGGGACTGAAGCTTTCTTT. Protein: CASSRKSGPPGTEAFF.

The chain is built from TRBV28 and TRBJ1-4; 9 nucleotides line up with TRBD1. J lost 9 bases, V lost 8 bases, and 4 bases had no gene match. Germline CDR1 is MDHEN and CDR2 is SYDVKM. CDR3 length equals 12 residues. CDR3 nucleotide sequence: TGTGCCAGCGGGACAGGGAACCAAAAACTGTTTTTT. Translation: CASGTGNQKLFF.

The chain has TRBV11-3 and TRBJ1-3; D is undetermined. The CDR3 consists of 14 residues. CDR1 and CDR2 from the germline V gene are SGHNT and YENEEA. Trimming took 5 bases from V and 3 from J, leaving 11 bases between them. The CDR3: CASSLQNHGNTIYF. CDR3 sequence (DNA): TGTGCCAGCAGCCTACAGAATCATGGAAACACCATATATTTT.